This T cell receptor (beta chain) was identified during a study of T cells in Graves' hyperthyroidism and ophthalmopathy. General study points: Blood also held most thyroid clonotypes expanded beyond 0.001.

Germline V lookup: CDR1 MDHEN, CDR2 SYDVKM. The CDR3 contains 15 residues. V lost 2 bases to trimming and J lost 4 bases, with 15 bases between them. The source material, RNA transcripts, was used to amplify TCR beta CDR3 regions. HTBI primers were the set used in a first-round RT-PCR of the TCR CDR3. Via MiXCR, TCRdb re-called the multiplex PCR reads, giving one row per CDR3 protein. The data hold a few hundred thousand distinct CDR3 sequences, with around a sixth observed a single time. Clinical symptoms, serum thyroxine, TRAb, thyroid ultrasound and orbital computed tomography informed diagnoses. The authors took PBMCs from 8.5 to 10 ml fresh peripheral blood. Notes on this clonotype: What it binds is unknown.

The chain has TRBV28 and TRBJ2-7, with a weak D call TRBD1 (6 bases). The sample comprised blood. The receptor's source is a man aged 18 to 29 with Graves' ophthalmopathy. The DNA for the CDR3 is TGTGCCAGCAGTTTAATGGGGGCGTCAGGGTACGAGCAGTACTTC. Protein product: CASSLMGASGYEQYF.